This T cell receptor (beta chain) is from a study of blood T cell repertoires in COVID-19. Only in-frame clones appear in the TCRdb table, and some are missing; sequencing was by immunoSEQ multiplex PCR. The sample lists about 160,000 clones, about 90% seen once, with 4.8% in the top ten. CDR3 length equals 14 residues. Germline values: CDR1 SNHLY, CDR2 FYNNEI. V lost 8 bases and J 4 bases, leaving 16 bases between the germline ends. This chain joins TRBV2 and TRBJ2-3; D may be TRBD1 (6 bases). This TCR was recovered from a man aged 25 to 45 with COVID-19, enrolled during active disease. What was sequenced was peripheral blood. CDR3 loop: CASPVGEGADTQYF. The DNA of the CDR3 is TGTGCCAGCCCTGTTGGCGAGGGGGCAGATACGCAGTATTTT.